Listed below are T cell receptor beta chains from one sample, sequenced in a study of blood T cell repertoires in COVID-19. Repertoires were generated with immunoSEQ multiplex PCR, while TCRdb's copy carries only in-frame clones and drops some. This table has hundreds of thousands of clones, approximately 87% appearing once. Sequencing used peripheral blood. These receptors originate from a human donor in a cohort sampled during active COVID-19. The CDR3 runs from the conserved cysteine through the conserved F or W. D genes are given only for firm matches. Size tells how often a clone was seen (once, few, many) or the class of an expanded clone, and some rows leave it out.

CDR3 DNA | CDR3 protein | D gene | clone size | J gene | V gene
TGTGCCAGCAGCGAGGAATTCAACCAAGAGACCCAGTACTTC | CASSEEFNQETQYF | - | - | TRBJ2-5 | TRBV7-2
TGTGCCTGGAGTGTGCACTCGCTCACTTACGAGCAGTACTTC | CAWSVHSLTYEQYF | - | - | TRBJ2-7 | TRBV30
TGTGCCACCAGTGACTCCCCCATAACTAGCGGGAGACCCCGATTTTACAATGAGCAGTTCTTC | CATSDSPITSGRPRFYNEQFF | TRBD2 | - | TRBJ2-1 | TRBV24-1
TGTGCCACCAGCAGAGCTGCGGGGCCCCAAGAGACCCAGTACTTC | CATSRAAGPQETQYF | - | - | TRBJ2-5 | TRBV15
TGTGCCAGCAGCTTACAGGGGAAATTGAACACTGAAGCTTTCTTT | CASSLQGKLNTEAFF | - | - | TRBJ1-1 | TRBV7-8
TGCAGCGTTGCCAACCCACCGACTAGAGGCGGTCGGGAGACCCAGTACTTC | CSVANPPTRGGRETQYF | - | - | TRBJ2-5 | TRBV29-1
TGTGCCAGCAGCTTATTGGCAGGGGTGGGGAACACTGAAGCTTTCTTT | CASSLLAGVGNTEAFF | - | - | TRBJ1-1 | TRBV7-2
TGTGCCACCAGTCACAGGGCCAGCCGTGGCAATCAGCCCCAGCATTTT | CATSHRASRGNQPQHF | - | - | TRBJ1-5 | TRBV24-1
TGTGCCAGCAGTGATGGCAGTTTAAACACCATATATTTT | CASSDGSLNTIYF | - | - | TRBJ1-3 | TRBV6-1
TGTGCCAGCAGCCTGGGACAGTACTATGGCTACACCTTC | CASSLGQYYGYTF | TRBD1 | - | TRBJ1-2 | TRBV7-2
TGTGCCAGTAGTCGGAGGGACTACAAGCAGTTCTTC | CASSRRDYKQFF | TRBD2 | - | TRBJ2-1 | TRBV19
TGTGCCAGCAGAGTAAGCGGGGCAAACTACGAGCAGTACTTC | CASRVSGANYEQYF | TRBD2 | - | TRBJ2-7 | TRBV28
TGTGCCAGCAGTCGGACAGGGAACACTGAAGCTTTCTTT | CASSRTGNTEAFF | TRBD1 | once | TRBJ1-1 | TRBV6-5
TGTGCCAGCAGGAGGGGGGGCTGGACTGAAGCTTTCTTT | CASRRGGWTEAFF | - | - | TRBJ1-1 | TRBV12-3/TRBV12-4
TGTGCCAGCAGCGAAAAGCAGGGTAGTGGCACTGAAGCTTTCTTT | CASSEKQGSGTEAFF | - | - | TRBJ1-1 | TRBV5-4
TGTGCCAGCTCGTGGGGACAGTCTTCCGGGGAGCTGTTTTTT | CASSWGQSSGELFF | TRBD1 | once | TRBJ2-2 | TRBV6-5